This section outlines one T cell receptor (beta chain) sequence together with its context. Its antigen has not been determined. No much larger clone is present one base from it, and per-base qualities are unavailable. Peripheral blood CD8+ and CD4+ T cells from healthy donors, Susac syndrome patients and multiple sclerosis patients were profiled by high-throughput TCR beta sequencing. The multiple sclerosis controls were treatment-naive patients whose relapsing-remitting disease, either stable or active, fulfilled the revised McDonald criteria. Bulk CD8+ and CD4+ T cells were purified by magnetic negative isolation, whereas CD8+ TEMRA cells were enriched by FACS. Blood was collected in EDTA tubes and processed within 24 hours, with PBMCs isolated through density gradient centrifugation. PBMCs intended for TCR sequencing were frozen in liquid nitrogen and were later thawed in a 37 degrees C water bath. Purity of sorted or isolated CD4+, CD8+ and CD8+ TEMRA cells was at least 90%.

This sample stems from a study of CD8 T cells in Susac syndrome (dated by TCRdb to about 2019). About the full investigation: Whether CD8+ T cell activation and differentiation in Susac syndrome was antigen driven was tested using repertoire sequencing. What the study reported, not specific to this receptor: The number of individuals in the TCR sequencing and HLA analysis was acknowledged as relatively small.

RNA was extracted using the RNeasy kit, and about 0.45 to 1 microgram was reverse transcribed with random hexamers. The immunoSEQ multiplex PCR assay, which covers 54 Vbeta and 13 Jbeta segments, was used to amplify TCR beta CDR3 regions. PCR amplification bias was corrected by using a synthetic template baseline for primer optimization and computational correction. As for the authors' bioinformatics: Reads were annotated to V, D and J genes per IMGT and analyzed with immunoSEQ Analyzer, keeping only productive sequences. Clonality was calculated as one minus the Shannon entropy normalized by log2 of the number of productive unique sequences. For each patient and control, public and private clones were evaluated among the 100 most prevalent clones. Clones were defined as Susac-specific when absent from the healthy and MS cohorts, from approximately 970 published viral clones and from other ImmuneACCESS disease sequences. The public sequencing data were trimmed at Q25 with fastp and processed into clonotypes with MiXCR by TCRdb, which kept only in-frame beta chains. Under each unique CDR3 protein, matching rows form one entry showing the most common genes and DNA. The V and J calls follow TCRdb's processing rather than the paper's. This sample has 200,000 or so distinct CDR3 sequences in its table, and 90% to 95% of those were observed once. The ten biggest clones cover about 0.096% of the sample.

Trimming costs V 0 bases and J 5 bases, and their ends lie 12 bases apart. The CDR3 spans 14 residues, from the cysteine through the phenylalanine. Just the 42-base CDR3 DNA is kept, in frame starting at base 1. The germline V gene specifies SGDLS as CDR1 and YYNGEE as CDR2. The chain couples TRBV9 to TRBJ2-7, with TRBD1 as a weak D call on 7 bases. The receptor was isolated from a human donor with multiple sclerosis. Sequences were obtained from CD4+ T cells from PBMCs. The DNA sequence follows: TGTGCCAGCAGCGTAGAAGGAGGGGGCGACGAGCAGTACTTC. Translated, this gives CASSVEGGGDEQYF. The variable domain in full, with residues beyond the CDR3 obtained from the reference TRBV9 and TRBJ2-7 genes, is DSGVTQTPKHLITATGQRVTLRCSPRSGDLSVYWYQQSLDQGLQFLIQYYNGEERAKGNILERFSAQQFPDLHSELNLSSLELGDSALYFCASSVEGGGDEQYFGPGTRLTVT.